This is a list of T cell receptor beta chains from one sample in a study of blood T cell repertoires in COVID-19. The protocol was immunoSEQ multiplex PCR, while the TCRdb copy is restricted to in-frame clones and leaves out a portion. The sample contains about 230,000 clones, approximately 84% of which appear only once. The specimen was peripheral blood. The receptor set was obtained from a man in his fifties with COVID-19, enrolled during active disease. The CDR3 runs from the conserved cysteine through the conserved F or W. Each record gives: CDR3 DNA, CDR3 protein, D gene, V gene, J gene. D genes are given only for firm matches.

CDR3 DNA: TGTGCCAGCAGCTTAGTCCGGGAGGTATACGAGCAGTACTTC; CDR3 protein: CASSLVREVYEQYF; D gene: TRBD2; V gene: TRBV7-2; J gene: TRBJ2-7
CDR3 DNA: TGTGCCAGCAGCTCCGGATATAGACTAGCGGGCGGAACCGGGGAGCTGTTTTTT; CDR3 protein: CASSSGYRLAGGTGELFF; D gene: TRBD2; V gene: TRBV11-2; J gene: TRBJ2-2
CDR3 DNA: TGCAGCGCCGACAGATACACTGAAGCTTTCTTT; CDR3 protein: CSADRYTEAFF; D gene: NA; V gene: TRBV29-1; J gene: TRBJ1-1
CDR3 DNA: TGTGCCAGCAGCGTAGCACTCTACCAAGAGACCCAGTACTTC; CDR3 protein: CASSVALYQETQYF; D gene: NA; V gene: TRBV9; J gene: TRBJ2-5
CDR3 DNA: TGTGCCAGCAGCTTCAGGGCCGATTGGGGCACAGATACGCAGTATTTT; CDR3 protein: CASSFRADWGTDTQYF; D gene: NA; V gene: TRBV5-5; J gene: TRBJ2-3
CDR3 DNA: TGTGCCAGTAGTACGGGGGACAGGGGTTCTCAGCCCCAGCATTTT; CDR3 protein: CASSTGDRGSQPQHF; D gene: TRBD1; V gene: TRBV19; J gene: TRBJ1-5
CDR3 DNA: TGCGCCAGCAGCCCGACCGGGACAAGGTCCTACGAGCAGTACTTC; CDR3 protein: CASSPTGTRSYEQYF; D gene: NA; V gene: TRBV4-1; J gene: TRBJ2-7
CDR3 DNA: TGTGCCAGCAGCCAACTTATGGGGAGGGTGGGCAATGAGCAGTTCTTC; CDR3 protein: CASSQLMGRVGNEQFF; D gene: TRBD2; V gene: TRBV7-8; J gene: TRBJ2-1
CDR3 DNA: TGTGCCAGCAGTTCTAGACTAGCGGGGGGGCACAATGAGCAGTTCTTC; CDR3 protein: CASSSRLAGGHNEQFF; D gene: TRBD2; V gene: TRBV5-4; J gene: TRBJ2-1
CDR3 DNA: TGTGCCAGCAGTGAAGTTTGGGTCGGAGACACTGAAGCTTTCTTT; CDR3 protein: CASSEVWVGDTEAFF; D gene: NA; V gene: TRBV6-1; J gene: TRBJ1-1